This TCR beta chain is from a study of blood T cell repertoires in COVID-19. Study-level information: In each case, the material was cDNA or gDNA derived from T cells, B-cell-depleted T cells, or PBMCs.

CDR1 and CDR2 (germline): MDHEN, SYDVKM. This CDR3 contains 12 residues. Trimming cost V 2 bases and J 6 bases, with 8 bases left between them. Recruitment covered roughly 24 US areas and drew participants whose ages spanned roughly 18 to 90 years. Clinical history reported by participants formed the basis on which cohorts were assigned. Authors' methods: Counts of nucleated cells, estimated from reference gene primer amplification, were obtained. Data came from immunoSEQ multiplex PCR; TCRdb stores just in-frame clones and leaves some out. That table furnishes V, J and clone size, whereas the DNA furnished D and trimming. Among about 400,000 clones, 87% were seen once, and the ten largest hold nearly 2%.

This clonotype originated in a woman aged 18-35 years with acute COVID-19. Sequenced material: PBMCs or T cells enriched from blood (not recorded which). The V and J genes are TRBV28 and TRBJ2-7, with unresolved D. The CDR3 loop is CASSLAATEQYF. The CDR3 DNA is TGTGCCAGCAGTTTAGCAGCGACCGAGCAGTACTTC.